The T cell receptor (beta chain) described here comes from a study of T cell responses to AZD1222 COVID-19 vaccine. For this clone: Its antigen is as yet unknown.

J was trimmed by 5 bases and V by 6 bases; bases with no gene match: 5. The CDR3 runs 13 residues. The germline V gene has CDR1 MNHEY and CDR2 SVGAGI. The study, taken as a whole, reports: Nearly half of spike-specific TCRs reportedly target variant regions that are unmutated in the B.1.351 and B.1.1.7 variants. Just 5 to 7 AZD1222 recipients were seropositive at baseline. Clonal diversity may have been underestimated, and the donors were mostly white British, with more females than males. Spike-wide vaccine-associated CD4 TCRs dominated at 160-218 and 743-854.

Measured with immunoSEQ multiplex PCR; TCRdb has only the in-frame clones, and not every one. The sample shows around 190,000 clones, roughly 92% of them seen only once. Sequenced material: peripheral blood, taken 28 days after the second AZD1222 dose. The gene calls are TRBV6-5 and TRBJ1-1; 8 positions match TRBD1. The receptor was derived from an adult who received the AZD1222 COVID-19 vaccine. For the CDR3, the DNA is TGTGCCAGCAGCCCGGGACAGGTAACTGAAGCTTTCTTT. This encodes CASSPGQVTEAFF.